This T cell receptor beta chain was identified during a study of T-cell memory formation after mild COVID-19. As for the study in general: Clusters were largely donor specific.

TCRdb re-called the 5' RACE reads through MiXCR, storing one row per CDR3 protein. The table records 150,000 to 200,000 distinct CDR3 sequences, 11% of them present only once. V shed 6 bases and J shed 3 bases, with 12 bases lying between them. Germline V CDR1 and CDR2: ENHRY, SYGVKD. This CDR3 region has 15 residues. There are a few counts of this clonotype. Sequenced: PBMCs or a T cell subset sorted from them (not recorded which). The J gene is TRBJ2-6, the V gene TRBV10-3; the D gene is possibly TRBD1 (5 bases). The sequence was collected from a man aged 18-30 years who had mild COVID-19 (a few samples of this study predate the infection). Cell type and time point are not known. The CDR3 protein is CAIRPQGGGANVLTF. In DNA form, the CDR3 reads TGTGCCATCAGACCCCAGGGCGGTGGGGCCAACGTCCTGACTTTC.